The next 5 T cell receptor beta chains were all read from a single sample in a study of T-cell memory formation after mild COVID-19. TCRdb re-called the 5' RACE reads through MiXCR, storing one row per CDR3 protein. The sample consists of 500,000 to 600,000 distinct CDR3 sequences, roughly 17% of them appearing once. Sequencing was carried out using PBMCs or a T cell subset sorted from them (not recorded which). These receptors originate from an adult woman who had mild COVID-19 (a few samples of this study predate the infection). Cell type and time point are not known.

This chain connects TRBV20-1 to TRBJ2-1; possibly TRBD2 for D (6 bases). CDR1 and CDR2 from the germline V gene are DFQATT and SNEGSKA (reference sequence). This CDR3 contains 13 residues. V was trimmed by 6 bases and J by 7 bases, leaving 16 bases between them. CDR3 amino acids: CSATISGWNEQFF. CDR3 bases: TGCAGTGCCACCATTAGCGGTTGGAATGAGCAGTTCTTC.

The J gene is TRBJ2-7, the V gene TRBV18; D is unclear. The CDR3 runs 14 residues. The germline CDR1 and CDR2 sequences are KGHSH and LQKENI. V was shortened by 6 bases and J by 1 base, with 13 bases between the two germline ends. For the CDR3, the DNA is TGTGCCAGCTCGCCGCAGAAAAGTTCCTACGAGCAGTACTTC. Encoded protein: CASSPQKSSYEQYF.

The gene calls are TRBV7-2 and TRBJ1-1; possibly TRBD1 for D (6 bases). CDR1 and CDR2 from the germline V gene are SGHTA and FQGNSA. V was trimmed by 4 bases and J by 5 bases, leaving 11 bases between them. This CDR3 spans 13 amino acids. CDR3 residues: CASSSSGATEAFF. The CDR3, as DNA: TGTGCCAGCAGCTCTTCGGGGGCGACTGAAGCTTTCTTT.

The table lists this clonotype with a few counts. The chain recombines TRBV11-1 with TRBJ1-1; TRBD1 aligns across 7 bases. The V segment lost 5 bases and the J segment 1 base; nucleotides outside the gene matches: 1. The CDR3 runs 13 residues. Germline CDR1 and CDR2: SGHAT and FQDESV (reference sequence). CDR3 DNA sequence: TGTGCCAGCAGCCACAGGGGGAACACTGAAGCTTTCTTT. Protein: CASSHRGNTEAFF.

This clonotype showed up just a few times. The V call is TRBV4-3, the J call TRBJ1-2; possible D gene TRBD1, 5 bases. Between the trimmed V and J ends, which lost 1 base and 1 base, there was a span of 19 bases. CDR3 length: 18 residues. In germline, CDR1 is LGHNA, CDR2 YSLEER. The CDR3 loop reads CASSQVVGGSGSNYGYTF. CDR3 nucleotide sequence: TGCGCCAGCAGCCAAGTGGTGGGGGGTTCTGGGAGTAACTATGGCTACACCTTC.